Below, 13 T cell receptor beta chains from the same sample are listed, as sequenced in a study of T-cell reconstitution after alpha-beta-depleted transplantation in children listed by TCRdb under 2016. The protocol used for the library was PCR. The sequencer listed for this sample is Illumina HiSeq 2500. TCR libraries were prepared with molecular barcoding, using unique molecular identifiers to normalize TCRbeta repertoire quantification. In-frame beta chains were kept once TCRdb had trimmed the public reads at Q25 with fastp and called clones with MiXCR. Entries are consolidated by CDR3 protein sequence, retaining the most common genes and DNA. The sample table shows 500,000 to 600,000 distinct CDR3 sequences, and around a third are seen once. Less than 2.5% of the sample belongs to the ten largest clones. Sequenced material: PBMCs from the stem cell graft donor, taken from the stem cell graft. The source is a human donor who donated a stem cell graft to a child with aplastic anemia.

The rearrangement links TRBV12-3 or TRBV12-4 to TRBJ1-2; 8 bases line up with TRBD1. The CDR3 is 15 amino acids. Trimming at V came to 5 bases and at J to 2 bases, leaving 7 bases not matched to a gene. The chain's CDR3 is CASSVWDRLNYGYTF. The CDR3 DNA sequence: TGTGCCAGCAGTGTATGGGACAGGCTCAACTATGGCTACACCTTC.

The chain couples TRBV4-1 to TRBJ1-1; TRBD1 aligns across 10 bases. The CDR3 is made up of 17 amino acids. V lost 4 bases to trimming and J lost 0 bases; unmatched junction nucleotides: 8. Germline V CDR1 and CDR2: MGHRA, YSYEKL. This chain's CDR3 is CASSPPGGQGLNTEAFF. DNA for the CDR3: TGCGCCAGCAGCCCCCCTGGGGGACAGGGGTTGAACACTGAAGCTTTCTTT.

The chain joins TRBV28 to TRBJ2-7; the match to TRBD2 covers 9 bases. This CDR3 has 15 residues. V was clipped by 2 bases and J by 5 bases; unmatched bases: 7. Germline CDR1 reads MDHEN; CDR2 reads SYDVKM. The CDR3 DNA sequence: TGTGCCAGCAGTTTAACGACTAGCGGACCTAACGAGCAGTACTTC. It is translated as CASSLTTSGPNEQYF.

The chain combines TRBV7-2 with TRBJ2-3; no clear D gene. Trimming stripped 10 bases from V and 0 bases from J, with 11 bases between. Germline values: CDR1 SGHTA, CDR2 FQGNSA. This CDR3 is built from 13 residues. The CDR3 DNA follows: TGTGCCACCACCCCCTGGAGCACAGATACGCAGTATTTT. Protein sequence: CATTPWSTDTQYF.

The chain couples TRBV7-2 to TRBJ2-2; 7 nucleotides match TRBD2. V dropped 5 bases and J dropped 4; count of bases not matched to a gene: 7. CDR1 and CDR2 (germline): SGHTA, FQGNSA. The CDR3 sequence is 15 residues long. DNA of the CDR3: TGTGCCAGCAGCCAACCTGGGGGGGGCACCGGGGAGCTGTTTTTT. Protein: CASSQPGGGTGELFF.

CDR3 sequence: CASSRQGAGVGETQYF. In DNA form, the CDR3 reads TGTGCCAGCAGCCGACAGGGGGCGGGAGTAGGAGAGACCCAGTACTTC. The rearrangement links TRBV7-2 to TRBJ2-5, with TRBD1 matching over 10 bases. With 5 bases clipped from V and 4 bases from J, the junction kept 10 bases outside the gene matches. The germline V gene has CDR1 SGHTA and CDR2 FQGNSA. The CDR3 covers 16 residues. Complete variable domain (other parts from reference TRBV7-2 and TRBJ2-5): GAGVSQSPSNKVTEKGKDVELRCDPISGHTALYWYRQSLGQGLEFLIYFQGNSAPDKSGLPSDRFSAERTGGSVSTLTIQRTQQEDSAVYLCASSRQGAGVGETQYFGPGTRLLVL.

This clonotype was picked up a small number of times. The chain couples TRBV4-3 to TRBJ2-3; D gene uncertain. This CDR3 comprises 14 residues. The V gene's germline CDR1 is LGHNA and CDR2 YSLEER. V dropped 4 bases and J dropped 3 bases, with 11 bases sitting between them. This CDR3 reads CASSRKARTDTQYF. For the CDR3, the DNA is TGCGCCAGCAGCCGGAAGGCCCGTACAGATACGCAGTATTTT.

The rearrangement links TRBV6-2 or TRBV6-3 to TRBJ2-1; 11 bases are a match to TRBD2. The CDR3 runs to 20 residues. The germline V gene encodes CDR1 MNHEY and CDR2 SVGEGT. The V and J ends lost 0 bases and 2 bases, in that order; junction bases with no gene match: 12. The CDR3 sequence: CASSYSIGTSGRGAYNEQFF. The CDR3 nucleotides read TGTGCCAGCAGTTACTCGATAGGTACTAGCGGGAGAGGAGCCTACAATGAGCAGTTCTTC.

This chain connects TRBV12-3 or TRBV12-4 to TRBJ1-5; D gene ambiguous. CDR3 length: 15 amino acids. V was shortened by 2 bases and J by 0 bases, with 8 bases between the two germline ends. CDR3 DNA sequence: TGTGCCAGCAGTTTATCGGCCTTTAGCAATCAGCCCCAGCATTTT. It codes for CASSLSAFSNQPQHF.

In this sample, this clonotype turned up a few times. Written as DNA, the CDR3 is TGCAGCGTTGAAGGGGCAGCTTACAATGAGCAGTTCTTC. This sequence encodes CSVEGAAYNEQFF. The gene calls are TRBV29-1 and TRBJ2-1; D is ambiguous. Trimming took off 1 base at V and 4 bases at J, with 8 bases between the two ends. Germline CDR1 and CDR2: SQVTM and ANQGSEA. This CDR3 is 13 amino acids long.

The chain joins TRBV4-3 to TRBJ1-1, with a possible D match to TRBD1 (5 bases). The CDR3 totals 14 residues. Trimming took 7 bases from V and 4 from J, leaving 16 bases between them. From germline, CDR1 is LGHNA and CDR2 YSLEER. The CDR3 coding sequence is TGCGCCAGCACCCGATGGGGGGAATCCACTGAAGCTTTCTTT. This translates into CASTRWGESTEAFF.

This clonotype appeared a few times. CDR3 coding DNA: TGCAGTGCTAGAAAAGGAGCACCGAACACTGAAGCTTTCTTT. Its translation: CSARKGAPNTEAFF. The rearrangement uses TRBV20-1 and TRBJ1-1; D unresolved. The CDR3 runs 14 residues. Germline loops: CDR1 DFQATT, CDR2 SNEGSKA (reference sequence). Trimming took off 2 bases at V and 1 base at J, with 11 bases between the two ends.

This clonotype was found a few times. The DNA for the CDR3 is TGCGCCAGCAGCCCCCCAGCGAATGAGCAGTTCTTC. It specifies CASSPPANEQFF. The V and J genes are TRBV5-1 and TRBJ2-1; no definite D call. CDR1 is SGHRS and CDR2 is YFSETQ in the germline V gene. Trimming took 4 bases from V and 7 from J, leaving 9 bases between them. The CDR3 extends over 12 amino acids.